These 18 T cell receptor beta chains were all obtained from the same sample, sequenced in a study of CD8 T cells in Susac syndrome. After extraction with the RNeasy kit, about 0.5 to 1 ug of the RNA was reverse transcribed using random hexamers. Using its own MiXCR run on the immunoSEQ multiplex PCR reads, TCRdb lists one record per CDR3 protein. The data contain around 170,000 distinct CDR3 sequences, about 95% of them seen just once; the ten biggest clones take up 0.15% to 0.2%. Sequenced: CD8+ T cells from PBMCs. These receptors originate from a human donor with Susac syndrome.

The V and J genes are TRBV4-1 and TRBJ1-1, with 8 bases matching TRBD1. The CDR3 contains 15 residues. Looked up from germline, CDR1 is MGHRA and CDR2 is YSYEKL. V lost 4 bases, J lost 1 base, and 5 bases stayed unmatched. The CDR3 DNA sequence: TGCGCCAGCAGCCGGTCAGACAGGGGGAACACTGAAGCTTTCTTT. Protein sequence: CASSRSDRGNTEAFF.

The gene calls are TRBV23-1 and TRBJ2-7, with D unresolved. TRBV23-1 is designated an ORF whose function remains uncertain. This CDR3 region has 17 residues. Trimming left V 4 bases short and J 3 bases short, with 22 bases between. The CDR3 reads CASSPPARRPLSYEQYF. In DNA form, the CDR3 reads TGCGCCAGCAGTCCTCCGGCTAGAAGACCTCTAAGCTACGAGCAGTACTTC.

The rearrangement uses TRBV12-3 or TRBV12-4 and TRBJ2-7; 9 positions match TRBD1. With V trimmed by 4 bases and J by 6 bases, 1 base remained unmatched. The CDR3 contains 12 residues. The CDR3 sequence is CASSWTGVEQYF. In DNA, the CDR3 is TGTGCCAGCAGTTGGACAGGGGTCGAGCAGTACTTC.

In its sample, this clonotype was seen once. The V gene is TRBV9, the J gene TRBJ1-2; 8 nucleotides match TRBD1. Germline CDR1 and CDR2: SGDLS and YYNGEE. Trimming removed 5 bases from V and 3 bases from J; junction bases left unmatched: 6. The CDR3 extends over 14 amino acids. CDR3 sequence reads: CASSSTGAHYGYTF. As DNA, the CDR3 is TGTGCCAGCAGTTCGACAGGGGCCCACTATGGCTACACCTTC.

This chain connects TRBV7-2 to TRBJ2-3, with a weak D call TRBD2 (5 bases). The CDR3 totals 13 residues. V was cut by 5 bases and J by 1 base, with 7 bases left in between. Germline CDR1 SGHTA, CDR2 FQGNSA. The CDR3 bases are TGTGCCAGCAGCGGTAGCGGCACAGATACGCAGTATTTT. This sequence encodes CASSGSGTDTQYF.

V and J are TRBV4-1 and TRBJ2-1; D gene ambiguous. Trimming shortened V by 3 bases and J by 4 bases, and 13 bases separated the two germline ends. CDR3 length: 15 residues. Germline lookup yields CDR1 MGHRA and CDR2 YSYEKL. The CDR3 DNA reads TGCGCCAGCAGCCAGGCGCAAGAGATATACAATGAGCAGTTCTTC. It encodes CASSQAQEIYNEQFF.

The V and J genes are TRBV11-2 and TRBJ2-5; TRBD2 agrees at 13 bases. The germline V gene encodes CDR1 SGHAT and CDR2 FQNNGV. V lost 5 bases, J lost 2 bases, and 5 bases stayed unmatched. This CDR3 contains 16 residues. CDR3 residues: CASSTWTSGGQETQYF. As DNA, the CDR3 is TGTGCCAGCAGCACCTGGACTAGCGGGGGACAAGAGACCCAGTACTTC.

V is TRBV13 and J is TRBJ1-5; 7 bases match TRBD1. This CDR3 is built from 18 residues. The germline V gene encodes CDR1 PRHDT and CDR2 FYEKMQ (reference sequence). V lost 5 bases to trimming and J lost 2 bases; unmatched junction nucleotides: 15. The chain's CDR3 is CASSQRDSMNLGNQPQHF. CDR3 bases: TGTGCCAGCAGCCAAAGGGACAGTATGAACCTTGGCAATCAGCCCCAGCATTTT.

This chain links TRBV4-1 with TRBJ2-1, with 11 bases fitting TRBD2. The CDR3 is 18 amino acids. Germline trimming cut 1 base from V and 1 base from J; bases unmatched to any gene: 6. CDR1 is MGHRA, CDR2 YSYEKL, per germline. This CDR3 is CASSQALAGALSYNEQFF. The CDR3, as DNA: TGCGCCAGCAGCCAAGCACTAGCGGGAGCATTATCCTACAATGAGCAGTTCTTC.

The chain carries TRBV5-4 and TRBJ2-1; 8 bases fit TRBD2. The CDR3 contains 14 residues. The trim removed 5 bases at V and 8 bases at J, leaving 9 bases unmatched. Looked up from germline, CDR1 is SGHNT and CDR2 is YYREEE (reference sequence). CDR3 residues: CASSMMRGEDEQFF. CDR3 sequence (DNA): TGTGCCAGCAGTATGATGCGGGGGGAGGATGAGCAGTTCTTC.

This sequence joins TRBV7-8 and TRBJ2-1, with 11 bases lining up with TRBD1. Germline-derived CDR1 and CDR2 are SGHVS and FQNEAQ. J lost 0 bases, V lost 4 bases, and 2 bases had no gene match. CDR3 length: 16 amino acids. The CDR3 region is CASSSGQGVSYNEQFF. The CDR3 DNA reads TGTGCCAGCAGCTCGGGACAGGGGGTCTCCTACAATGAGCAGTTCTTC.

The chain links TRBV2 to TRBJ2-7; D is perhaps TRBD2 (7 bases). Per germline, CDR1 SNHLY and CDR2 FYNNEI. V was pared by 7 bases and J by 7 bases, with 20 bases between. The CDR3 covers 14 residues. The CDR3 sequence is CASTENGGGGEQYF. Written as DNA, the CDR3 is TGTGCCAGCACCGAGAACGGCGGGGGCGGAGAGCAGTACTTC.

The V call is TRBV27, the J call TRBJ2-3; 10 bases are a match to TRBD2. Germline-derived CDR1 and CDR2 are MNHEY and SMNVEV (reference sequence). This CDR3 is 14 amino acids long. V lost 2 bases to trimming and J lost 4 bases; unmatched junction nucleotides: 0. The CDR3 DNA reads as TGTGCCAGCAGTTTAAGCGGGGGGGCAGATACGCAGTATTTT. This translates into CASSLSGGADTQYF.

There are a few counts of this clonotype. This chain links TRBV12-3 or TRBV12-4 with TRBJ1-1, with a tentative D call TRBD1 (5 bases). The CDR3 sequence is 14 residues long. Trimming removed 7 bases from V and 6 bases from J, with 18 bases in between. The CDR3 region is CASTRQLTGAEAFF. The CDR3 DNA follows: TGTGCCAGCACCAGACAGCTTACCGGCGCTGAAGCTTTCTTT.

The gene calls are TRBV5-1 and TRBJ1-2; D gene unclear. V lost 4 bases and J lost 8, with 15 bases in between. The CDR3 covers 13 residues. The germline V gene has CDR1 SGHRS and CDR2 YFSETQ. This CDR3 reads CASSRTAGEGYTF. In DNA, the CDR3 is TGCGCCAGCAGCCGCACAGCGGGCGAGGGCTACACCTTC.

The CDR3 coding sequence is TGTGCCAGCAGTAACCCCACGGGAGAGACCCAGTACTTC. This gives the protein CASSNPTGETQYF. This chain joins TRBV25-1 and TRBJ2-5, with D uncertain. V shed 5 bases and J shed 4 bases, with 11 bases lying between them. This CDR3 contains 13 residues. Germline CDR1 reads MGHDK; CDR2 reads SYGVNS.

Regarding this clonotype: One end of the junction varies from germline; a read error may be responsible. The chain recombines TRBV7-9 with TRBJ1-1, with 7 bases aligning to TRBD1. Germline V gene lookup returns CDR1 SEHNR and CDR2 FQNEAQ (reference sequence). The CDR3 has 14 residues. For the CDR3, the DNA is TGTGCCAGCAGTTTAGACAGGGAATTCACTGAAGCTTTCTTT. This codes for CASSLDREFTEAFF.

The chain carries TRBV28 and TRBJ2-7; 11 bases fit TRBD2. Germline trimming cut 5 bases from V and 1 base from J; bases unmatched to any gene: 4. This CDR3 has 15 amino acids. CDR1 is MDHEN, CDR2 SYDVKM, per germline. CDR3 protein: CASSPGLAESYEQYF. In DNA form, the CDR3 reads TGTGCCAGCAGTCCGGGACTAGCGGAGTCCTACGAGCAGTACTTC.